The 20 T cell receptor beta chains listed next were all sequenced from one sample in a study of regulatory T cells in long-lasting Graves disease. Time point in this sample: newly diagnosed GD, antithyroid drugs for less than 3 months. The TCR library was prepared using RNA isolated from PBMCs. Building of the TCR beta libraries involved iRepertoire HTBI primers and Arm-PCR of CDR3 regions. TCRdb recomputed calls from the multiplex PCR reads with MiXCR, one row per CDR3 protein. The repertoire holds about 560,000 distinct CDR3 sequences, more than 15% seen once, with about 12% in the top ten. These data also featured in a second study, about T cells in Graves' hyperthyroidism and ophthalmopathy.

The material sequenced was peripheral blood mononuclear cells (PBMCs), taken at new diagnosis, from a patient treated with antithyroid drugs. All receptors come from a man between 18 and 35 years old with Graves disease.

This clonotype was counted at least ten times. The gene calls are TRBV12-3 or TRBV12-4 and TRBJ2-1; D unresolved. The length of the CDR3 is 15 residues. Trimming stripped 5 bases from V and 2 bases from J, with 13 bases between. DNA for the CDR3: TGTGCCAGCAGTGGACGGTTTTCTGCCTACAATGAGCAGTTCTTC. It codes for CASSGRFSAYNEQFF.

V is TRBV27 and J is TRBJ1-4; D unclear. Germline lookup yields CDR1 MNHEY and CDR2 SMNVEV (reference sequence). V was shortened by 4 bases and J by 2 bases, with 8 bases between the two germline ends. The CDR3 extends over 14 amino acids. CDR3 loop: CASSSKKTNEKLFF. DNA of the CDR3: TGTGCCAGCAGTTCCAAGAAGACTAATGAAAAACTGTTTTTT.

This clonotype was seen only a few times. The chain uses TRBV7-8 and TRBJ2-2, with 10 nucleotides matching TRBD1. This CDR3 contains 17 residues. Germline V gives CDR1 SGHVS, CDR2 FQNEAQ. V lost 0 bases to trimming and J lost 4 bases; unmatched junction nucleotides: 5. CDR3 nucleotides: TGTGCCAGCAGCTTAGCCGGGACAGGGGTCATCACCGGGGAGCTGTTTTTT. Residues: CASSLAGTGVITGELFF.

V gene TRBV30 combines with J gene TRBJ2-7, with 16 positions matching TRBD2. Germline V lookup: CDR1 GTSNPN, CDR2 SVGIG (reference sequence). Germline trimming cut 1 base from V and 4 bases from J; bases unmatched to any gene: 7. There are 17 residues in the CDR3. CDR3 nucleotide sequence: TGTGCCTGGAGTGGGGGACTAGCGGGAGGGCCGCGTTACGAGCAGTACTTC. This translates into CAWSGGLAGGPRYEQYF.

This sequence joins TRBV20-1 and TRBJ1-5; TRBD1 is a possible D gene (6 bases). With 7 bases removed from V and 5 bases from J, the gap between germline ends came to 12 bases. Per germline, CDR1 DFQATT and CDR2 SNEGSKA (reference sequence). The CDR3 has 12 residues. CDR3 bases: TGCAGTGGTTTACAGGGTGATCAGCCCCAGCATTTT. Translation gives CSGLQGDQPQHF.

At least ten counts were recorded for this clonotype. The chain employs TRBV27 and TRBJ2-1; D uncertain. Per the germline V gene, CDR1 is MNHEY and CDR2 is SMNVEV (reference sequence). Between the trimmed V and J ends, which lost 2 bases and 9 bases, there was a span of 20 bases. This CDR3 is built from 16 residues. The CDR3 loop reads CASSLRRLDGIGEQFF. The CDR3 DNA reads as TGTGCCAGCAGTTTAAGGCGTCTGGACGGTATCGGTGAGCAGTTCTTC.

The J gene is TRBJ1-2, the V gene TRBV12-3 or TRBV12-4, with D uncertain. The CDR3 extends over 14 amino acids. The ends were cut back, 1 base at V and 7 bases at J, with 13 bases in the middle. CDR3 coding DNA: TGTGCCAGCAGTTTAGTTGCTCCGGCTGGTGGCTACACCTTC. Translating it yields CASSLVAPAGGYTF.

This clonotype turned up a few times. This chain joins TRBV4-1 and TRBJ1-2; D unclear. Germline loops: CDR1 MGHRA, CDR2 YSYEKL. Deletions cut 0 bases from V and 4 bases from J, with 9 bases between. The CDR3 spans 14 residues. The CDR3 nucleotides read TGCGCCAGCAGCCAAGAGAAGGTCAGCTATGGCTACACCTTC. Translation: CASSQEKVSYGYTF.

This clonotype was seen a handful of times. This chain uses TRBV28 with TRBJ1-1, with D unclear. Germline V lookup: CDR1 MDHEN, CDR2 SYDVKM. V lost 7 bases, J lost 0 bases, and 15 bases lay in between. The CDR3 spans 15 residues. CDR3 in DNA: TGTGCCAGCAACCACCCCCGTGTAATGAACACTGAAGCTTTCTTT. Translation: CASNHPRVMNTEAFF.

The V gene is TRBV4-2, the J gene TRBJ1-1; 10 bases are a match to TRBD1. The CDR3 is 14 amino acids. Germline-derived CDR1 and CDR2 are LGHNA and YNFKEQ. V shed 1 base, J shed 7 bases, and the junction held 3 bases outside the gene matches. The CDR3 here is CASSQGDRGGEAFF. CDR3 DNA: TGTGCCAGCAGCCAAGGGGACAGGGGCGGTGAAGCTTTCTTT.

The chain recombines TRBV28 with TRBJ2-5, with 8 bases matching TRBD2. Germline V gene data show CDR1 as MDHEN and CDR2 as SYDVKM. V dropped 3 bases and J dropped 7; count of bases not matched to a gene: 16. The CDR3 sequence is 17 residues long. DNA for the CDR3: TGTGCCAGCAGTTTTAGTAGCGGGGACAACCCCCCGGGGACCCAGTACTTC. Its protein is CASSFSSGDNPPGTQYF.

There are many counts of this clonotype. V gene TRBV5-1 combines with J gene TRBJ2-3, with D tentatively TRBD1 (6 bases). The V gene's germline CDR1 is SGHRS and CDR2 YFSETQ. This CDR3 has 14 amino acids. With 7 bases removed from V and 0 bases from J, the gap between germline ends came to 12 bases. CDR3 nucleotides: TGCGCCAGCTTGAGCCAGGGGAGCACAGATACGCAGTATTTT. Residues: CASLSQGSTDTQYF.

This clonotype was seen at least ten times. The chain joins TRBV5-8 to TRBJ2-3, with 9 bases fitting TRBD2. After removal of 5 bases from V and 4 bases from J, the junction contained 5 bases not matched to a gene. The CDR3 consists of 14 residues. Looked up from germline, CDR1 is SGHTS and CDR2 is YDEGEE. CDR3 sequence reads: CASSVLAGPDTQYF. In DNA, the CDR3 is TGTGCCAGCAGTGTGCTAGCGGGACCAGATACGCAGTATTTT.

In this sample, this clonotype turned up a few times. A much larger clone is a single base away; this may be a read error. The chain couples TRBV27 to TRBJ2-7; 7 nucleotides line up with TRBD1. CDR1 is MNHEY and CDR2 is SMNVEV in the germline V gene (reference sequence). V shed 8 bases and J 1 base; nucleotides not matched to a gene: 14. The CDR3 sequence is 16 residues long. This CDR3 reads CASGQVTRQESYEQYF. The DNA for the CDR3 is TGTGCCAGCGGACAGGTTACCCGTCAGGAATCCTACGAGCAGTACTTC.

This sequence joins TRBV30 and TRBJ2-1; TRBD2 is a possible D gene (5 bases). The CDR3 runs 16 residues. Germline V CDR1 and CDR2: GTSNPN, SVGIG (reference sequence). Trimming took off 1 base at V and 3 bases at J, with 16 bases between the two ends. The CDR3 sequence is CAWSGRLGEGYNEQFF. In nucleotides, the CDR3 is TGTGCCTGGAGTGGACGTCTCGGTGAGGGCTACAATGAGCAGTTCTTC.

In this sample, this clonotype turned up many times. The rearrangement uses TRBV7-9 and TRBJ2-7, with a possible D match to TRBD1 (5 bases). CDR3 length: 15 amino acids. V was shortened by 5 bases and J by 1 base, with 15 bases between the two germline ends. Germline lookup yields CDR1 SEHNR and CDR2 FQNEAQ (reference sequence). Written as DNA, the CDR3 is TGTGCCAGCAGCCCAAACCCGACAGCGTCCTACGAGCAGTACTTC. Translation gives CASSPNPTASYEQYF.

This clonotype was seen repeatedly, ten times or more. The J gene is TRBJ1-1, the V gene TRBV20-1; TRBD1 agrees at 11 bases. The CDR3 loop spans 15 amino acids. Germline CDR1 DFQATT, CDR2 SNEGSKA (reference sequence). Trimming removed 5 bases from V and 4 bases from J; junction bases left unmatched: 9. DNA for the CDR3: TGCAGTGCTGACCCTGGGACAGGGGGATTCACTGAAGCTTTCTTT. This sequence encodes CSADPGTGGFTEAFF.

This clonotype was recorded at least ten times. Germline and junction disagree at one end, which may indicate a read error. The chain couples TRBV5-1 to TRBJ2-1; D not certain. The CDR3 is 15 amino acids. Germline CDR1 is SGHRS and CDR2 is YFSETQ. The CDR3 DNA follows: TGTGCCAGCAGCTTGGGCCCAAACTCCTACAATGAGCAGTTCTTC. It translates to CASSLGPNSYNEQFF.

This clonotype was seen many times. The rearrangement links TRBV27 to TRBJ1-1, with D possibly being TRBD1 (6 bases). Trimming cost V 0 bases and J 2 bases, with 10 bases left between them. Germline V CDR1 and CDR2: MNHEY, SMNVEV (reference sequence). The CDR3 spans 15 residues. The DNA of the CDR3 is TGTGCCAGCAGTTTATCAGGGGGATTCAACACTGAAGCTTTCTTT. Translating gives CASSLSGGFNTEAFF.

There are many counts of this clonotype. The chain employs TRBV12-5 and TRBJ2-1, with TRBD1 identical over 10 bases. The germline gives CDR1 LGHNT, CDR2 FRNRAP. V was pared by 3 bases and J by 6 bases, with 5 bases of the junction left unmatched. CDR3 length equals 15 residues. CDR3 loop: CASGLGQGVRNEQFF. In nucleotides, the CDR3 is TGTGCTAGTGGTTTAGGACAGGGGGTTCGCAATGAGCAGTTCTTC. Filled out from reference TRBV12-5 and TRBJ2-1, the complete variable domain reads DARVTQTPRHKVTEMGQEVTMRCQPILGHNTVFWYRQTMMQGLELLAYFRNRAPLDDSGMPKDRFSAEMPDATLATLKIQPSEPRDSAVYFCASGLGQGVRNEQFFGPGTRLTVL.